This passage covers 23 T cell receptor beta chains from one sample sequenced in a study of T cells after yellow fever vaccination. TCRdb fed the 5' RACE reads into MiXCR, producing one record per CDR3 protein. The repertoire holds 500,000 to 650,000 distinct CDR3 sequences, with approximately 13% as singletons. The source was PBMCs, collected on the day of the yellow fever booster vaccination. The receptors derive from a man aged 30 to 45 who received the YFV17D yellow fever vaccine.

V is TRBV6-1 and J is TRBJ2-3, with D perhaps being TRBD1 or TRBD2 (5 bases each). The CDR3 extends over 17 amino acids. The V gene lost 8 bases and the J gene lost 2 bases, with 23 bases spanning the gap. CDR1 is MNHNS, CDR2 SASEGT, per germline. The CDR3 bases are TGTGCCAGCGGGCACCCCTTAGGAGCGGACAACACAGATACGCAGTATTTT. It specifies CASGHPLGADNTDTQYF.

This clonotype was counted many times. The rearrangement joins TRBV4-3 to TRBJ2-1; no firm D call. The CDR3 length is 16 residues. The V end lost 0 bases, the J end lost 6 bases, and 15 bases lay between the germline ends. CDR1 and CDR2 (germline): LGHNA, YSLEER. CDR3 sequence (DNA): TGCGCCAGCAGCCAAGAACCGGGCCTAGGATCCAATGAGCAGTTCTTC. Amino acids: CASSQEPGLGSNEQFF.

The chain links TRBV20-1 to TRBJ2-3; 9 nucleotides agree with TRBD1. CDR3 length equals 14 residues. Germline CDR1 reads DFQATT; CDR2 reads SNEGSKA (reference sequence). Trimming cost V 4 bases and J 4 bases; bases outside gene matches: 6. CDR3 protein: CSAKGTGRADTQYF. The CDR3 DNA reads as TGCAGTGCTAAGGGGACAGGGAGAGCAGATACGCAGTATTTT.

This clonotype was detected only a few times. The genes are TRBV12-3 or TRBV12-4 and TRBJ2-7; TRBD2 aligns across 9 bases. Losses at the gene ends were 2 bases for V and 3 bases for J; bases not matched to a gene: 11. The CDR3 runs 17 residues. The CDR3 is CASSLIIPHSGGYEQYF. The CDR3 nucleotides read TGTGCCAGCAGTTTAATCATCCCCCATAGCGGGGGCTACGAGCAGTACTTC.

V gene TRBV29-1 combines with J gene TRBJ2-1, with D perhaps matching TRBD2 (5 bases). Germline CDR1 reads SQVTM; CDR2 reads ANQGSEA. There are 14 residues in the CDR3. Trimming cost V 4 bases and J 6 bases, with 16 bases left between them. The CDR3, as DNA: TGCAGCGTTGGGCGGCGGGTTGCCGGCAATGAGCAGTTCTTC. Its translation: CSVGRRVAGNEQFF.

This clonotype was seen more than once but under ten times. The rearrangement joins TRBV5-5 to TRBJ2-1; D unresolved. The CDR3 spans 14 residues. The germline V gene has CDR1 SGHKS and CDR2 YYEKEE (reference sequence). V gave up 5 bases and J gave up 0 bases, with 9 bases separating them. The CDR3 is CASSFAYSYNEQFF. The CDR3 nucleotides are TGTGCCAGCAGTTTCGCTTACTCCTACAATGAGCAGTTCTTC.

This clonotype came up a few times. V usage is TRBV4-2 and J usage is TRBJ2-5; TRBD1 might be the D (5 bases). The germline CDR1 and CDR2 sequences are LGHNA and YNFKEQ. Trimming shortened V by 4 bases and J by 5 bases, and 14 bases separated the two germline ends. This CDR3 region has 14 residues. In nucleotides, the CDR3 is TGTGCCAGCAGCCCACCCCAGGGTGGGGAGACCCAGTACTTC. Translated, it gives CASSPPQGGETQYF.

The gene calls are TRBV10-3 and TRBJ1-5; TRBD1 is a possible D gene (6 bases). CDR3 length: 12 residues. V was pared by 4 bases and J by 7 bases, with 8 bases between. CDR1 and CDR2 from the germline V gene are ENHRY and SYGVKD. The CDR3 nucleotides are TGTGCCATCAGTGCAGGGGACCAGCCCCAGCATTTT. It translates to CAISAGDQPQHF.

This rearrangement joins TRBV6-2 or TRBV6-3 to TRBJ1-5; D not resolved. Germline assignment: CDR1 MNHEY and CDR2 SVGEGT. Between the trimmed V and J ends, which lost 5 bases and 0 bases, there was a span of 11 bases. There are 15 residues in the CDR3. The CDR3 DNA follows: TGTGCCAGCAGTCGACACGGGAATAGCAATCAGCCCCAGCATTTT. Its translation: CASSRHGNSNQPQHF.

A few counts support this clonotype. CDR3 in amino acids: CSAQSPGTGVSYEQYF. Written as DNA, the CDR3 is TGCAGTGCTCAGAGTCCCGGGACAGGGGTCTCCTACGAGCAGTACTTC. V gene TRBV20-1 combines with J gene TRBJ2-7; 10 nucleotides agree with TRBD1. This CDR3 is built from 16 residues. V shed 5 bases, J shed 0 bases, and the junction held 10 bases outside the gene matches. The germline CDR1 and CDR2 sequences are DFQATT and SNEGSKA (reference sequence).

This clonotype turned up a few times. The rearrangement links TRBV7-6 to TRBJ2-7, with 7 bases matching TRBD2. The V and J ends lost 1 base and 4 bases, in that order; junction bases with no gene match: 7. The CDR3 loop spans 15 amino acids. CDR1 SGHVS and CDR2 FNYEAQ come from the germline V gene. The DNA for the CDR3 is TGTGCCAGCAGCTTAGAGCCTAGCGGTTTTTACGAGCAGTACTTC. As protein: CASSLEPSGFYEQYF.

This clonotype was recorded at least ten times. This rearrangement joins TRBV12-3 or TRBV12-4 to TRBJ2-7; D might be TRBD2 (6 bases). V shed 1 base and J shed 9 bases, with 13 bases lying between them. The CDR3 consists of 13 residues. Here the CDR3 DNA reads TGTGCCAGCAGTTTAGGTGCACGGGAGATGCAGTACTTC. Translating it yields CASSLGAREMQYF.

V and J are TRBV30 and TRBJ2-1; D remains unclear. From germline, CDR1 is GTSNPN and CDR2 SVGIG (reference sequence). The CDR3 runs 11 residues. Trimming took off 2 bases at V and 9 bases at J, with 8 bases between the two ends. The CDR3 nucleotides are TGTGCCTGGAGTACGGGCGGTGAGCAGTTCTTC. The encoded protein is CAWSTGGEQFF.

This clonotype was counted ten times or more. CDR3 residues: CSDTGLERDTQYF. In DNA, the CDR3 is TGCAGCGACACCGGACTAGAGCGAGATACGCAGTATTTT. V gene TRBV29-1 combines with J gene TRBJ2-3; 7 bases agree with TRBD2. This CDR3 is built from 13 residues. J lost 5 bases, V lost 7 bases, and 9 bases had no gene match. Germline V gives CDR1 SQVTM, CDR2 ANQGSEA.

This rearrangement joins TRBV5-1 to TRBJ2-2; 14 nucleotides agree with TRBD2. Germline values: CDR1 SGHRS, CDR2 YFSETQ. The CDR3 sequence is 20 residues long. V lost 3 bases to trimming and J lost 0 bases; unmatched junction nucleotides: 10. The CDR3: CASSSAGTSGRGANTGELFF. In DNA, the CDR3 is TGCGCCAGCAGCTCGGCCGGGACTAGCGGGAGAGGAGCGAACACCGGGGAGCTGTTTTTT.

In this sample, this clonotype turned up a few times. The V call is TRBV27, the J call TRBJ2-1; perhaps TRBD1 as D (6 bases). This CDR3 is built from 14 residues. The V gene's germline CDR1 is MNHEY and CDR2 SMNVEV (reference sequence). Trimming took off 2 bases at V and 7 bases at J, with 12 bases between the two ends. As DNA, the CDR3 is TGTGCCAGCAGTTTAGAGGGGGTGACGAATGAGCAGTTCTTC. Protein sequence: CASSLEGVTNEQFF.

V and J are TRBV4-2 and TRBJ2-7; D ambiguous. The CDR3 contains 13 residues. The germline V gene encodes CDR1 LGHNA and CDR2 YNFKEQ. The V and J ends lost 0 bases and 6 bases respectively, with 9 bases between them. The CDR3 bases are TGTGCCAGCAGCCAAGAGAACGACTCCGAGCAGTACTTC. This codes for CASSQENDSEQYF.

In this sample, this clonotype turned up a few times. At one end, the junction sequence differs from germline, possibly due to a read error. Written as DNA, the CDR3 is TGTGCCTGGAGTGCAGGGAACGCCGGGGAGCTGTTTTTT. Translation gives CAWSAGNAGELFF. This chain connects TRBV30 to TRBJ2-2; D might be TRBD1 (5 bases). This CDR3 comprises 13 residues. Germline CDR1 reads GTSNPN; CDR2 reads SVGIG (reference sequence). Full variable domain (missing parts from reference TRBV30 and TRBJ2-2): SQTIHQWPATLVQPVGSPLSLECTVEGTSNPNLYWYRQAAGRGLQLLFYSVGIGQISSEVPQNLSASRPQDRQFILSSKKLLLSDSGFYLCAWSAGNAGELFFGEGSRLTVL.

A few counts support this clonotype. This chain joins TRBV7-2 and TRBJ2-3; TRBD1 matches 7 bases. The J segment lost 4 bases and the V segment lost 5 bases, leaving 6 bases of the junction unmatched. Per germline, CDR1 SGHTA and CDR2 FQGNSA. The CDR3 is 14 residues long. CDR3: CASSPKTGPDTQYF. The DNA of the CDR3 is TGTGCCAGCAGCCCCAAGACAGGGCCAGATACGCAGTATTTT.

This clonotype was counted between two and nine times. The gene calls are TRBV7-2 and TRBJ2-2; no clear D. CDR3 length: 15 residues. Germline V gives CDR1 SGHTA, CDR2 FQGNSA. Between the trimmed V and J ends, which lost 0 bases and 1 base, there was a span of 6 bases. The CDR3 DNA reads TGTGCCAGCAGCTTAGCTTACGTGAACACCGGGGAGCTGTTTTTT. It yields the protein CASSLAYVNTGELFF.

This clonotype was counted between two and nine times. The chain carries TRBV7-2 and TRBJ2-1; D tentatively reads TRBD1 or TRBD2 (5 bases each). The CDR3 extends over 14 amino acids. V was cut by 3 bases and J by 8 bases, with 14 bases left in between. Germline V gene lookup returns CDR1 SGHTA and CDR2 FQGNSA. CDR3 amino acids: CASSFSSLGDEQFF. CDR3 coding DNA: TGTGCCAGCAGCTTCTCTAGCCTGGGGGATGAGCAGTTCTTC. The full variable domain, rest sourced from reference TRBV7-2 and TRBJ2-1, is GAGVSQSPSNKVTEKGKDVELRCDPISGHTALYWYRQSLGQGLEFLIYFQGNSAPDKSGLPSDRFSAERTGGSVSTLTIQRTQQEDSAVYLCASSFSSLGDEQFFGPGTRLTVL.

The rearrangement links TRBV7-2 to TRBJ2-1; D ambiguous. V was trimmed by 5 bases and J by 10 bases, leaving 12 bases between them. Germline V gives CDR1 SGHTA, CDR2 FQGNSA. This CDR3 region has 12 residues. CDR3 in amino acids: CASSTLGREQFF. DNA for the CDR3: TGTGCCAGCAGCACATTAGGGCGGGAGCAGTTCTTC. Looking up the rest from reference TRBV7-2 and TRBJ2-1 gives the full variable domain: GAGVSQSPSNKVTEKGKDVELRCDPISGHTALYWYRQSLGQGLEFLIYFQGNSAPDKSGLPSDRFSAERTGGSVSTLTIQRTQQEDSAVYLCASSTLGREQFFGPGTRLTVL.

The chain has TRBV20-1 and TRBJ1-2; 7 nucleotides match TRBD1. Germline values: CDR1 DFQATT, CDR2 SNEGSKA (reference sequence). The ends lost 3 bases at V and 8 bases at J; junction bases unmatched: 3. The CDR3 loop spans 11 amino acids. The CDR3 DNA sequence: TGCAGTGCTAGGGTGACAGGGGGCTACACCTTC. Translated, it gives CSARVTGGYTF.